The rows below give T cell receptor beta chains drawn from one sample of a study of blood T cell repertoires in COVID-19. Produced via immunoSEQ multiplex PCR; TCRdb's table is partial and in-frame only. The data hold 190,000 or so clones, with over 75% observed a single time. Sequenced: peripheral blood. Source of these receptors: a woman aged 80 or over with active or convalescent COVID-19. CDR3s include the opening cysteine and the closing phenylalanine or tryptophan. Each record gives: CDR3 length, V gene, CDR3 protein.

15 TRBV19 CASSRDRWSSYEQYF
14 TRBV5-8 CASRQGSVSYGYTF
14 TRBV5-5 CASLYIGSGGEQYF
16 TRBV4-3 CASSQDFMQGTDTQYF
15 TRBV9 CASSVADRGVYEQYF
13 TRBV29-1 CSVAMTVDQPQHF
14 TRBV6-2/TRBV6-3 CASSLYSSYNEQFF
12 TRBV2 CASSGTRTALHF
18 TRBV28 CASSFDTRTYSNTGELFF
15 TRBV28 CASSLGGQGTDTQYF
13 TRBV5-5 CASSLMQGTEAFF
17 TRBV18 CASSDLTGPMANEKLFF
14 TRBV27 CASSLGQGRYGYTF
15 TRBV24-1 CATSDSRRGNQPQHF
17 TRBV9 CASSVTDRGFSGNTIYF
12 TRBV19 CASLLGADGYTF
15 TRBV5-4 CASSMEGDSQETQYF
13 TRBV10-3 CAISGGQKETQYF
17 TRBV5-1 CASSLKLGQGKDSPLHF
14 TRBV5-8 CASSSGTGSNEQFF